This T cell receptor beta chain originates from a study of shared clonotypes between healthy human individuals. Findings of the study overall: Relative to clonotypes present in all four donors, those not shared had lower generation probabilities.

Profiling relied on immunoSEQ multiplex PCR, and the TCRdb table lists in-frame clones only, not all of them. This sample has approximately 2.1 million clones; approximately 95% occur once, and the top ten carry 0.35% to 0.5%. V was shortened by 0 bases and J by 4 bases, with 10 bases between the two germline ends. Germline CDR1 SGHRS, CDR2 YFSETQ. This CDR3 contains 15 residues. Regarding this clone: Its cognate antigen is unknown.

This TCR was recovered from a man between 18 and 35 years old in good health. Some clones in this sample may be carry-over from other donors' samples. The chain joins TRBV5-1 to TRBJ2-2; possibly TRBD1 for D (6 bases). The material sequenced was naive CD4+ T cells from PBMCs. The subset denotes: CD45RA+ positively selected. The DNA of the CDR3 is TGCGCCAGCAGCTTGGTATCAGGGGCCACCGGGGAGCTGTTTTTT. As protein: CASSLVSGATGELFF.